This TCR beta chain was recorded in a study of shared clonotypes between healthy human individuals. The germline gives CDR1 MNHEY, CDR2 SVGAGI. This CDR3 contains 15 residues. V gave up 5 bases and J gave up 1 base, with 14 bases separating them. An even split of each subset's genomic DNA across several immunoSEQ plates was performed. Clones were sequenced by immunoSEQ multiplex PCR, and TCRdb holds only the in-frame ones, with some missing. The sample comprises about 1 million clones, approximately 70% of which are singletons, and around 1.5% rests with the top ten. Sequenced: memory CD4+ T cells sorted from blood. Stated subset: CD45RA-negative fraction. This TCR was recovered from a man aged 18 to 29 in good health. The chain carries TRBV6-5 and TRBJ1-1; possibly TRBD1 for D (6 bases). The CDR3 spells CASSGQQGSNTEAFF. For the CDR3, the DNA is TGTGCCAGCAGTGGACAACAGGGATCGAACACTGAAGCTTTCTTT.